This entry features one T cell receptor beta chain sequence. This sample was included in a study of blood T cell repertoires in COVID-19. The wider study: Acute and convalescent COVID-19 specimens originated in the United States, Italy and Spain.

Only in-frame clones appear in the TCRdb table, and some are missing; sequencing was by immunoSEQ multiplex PCR. Here the sample spans about 240,000 clones, approximately 80% being singletons. V dropped 2 bases and J dropped 2 bases, with 6 bases sitting between them. Looked up from germline, CDR1 is SGHNT and CDR2 is YENEEA. CDR3 length equals 14 residues. Source material: peripheral blood. The genes are TRBV11-3 and TRBJ2-2, with D hard to call. This TCR was recovered from a man aged 25 to 40 who had recovered from COVID-19. CDR3 DNA: TGTGCCAGCAGCTTAAATCTAAACACCGGGGAGCTGTTTTTT. Amino acids: CASSLNLNTGELFF.